This TCR beta chain was sequenced for a study of human T cells and chemical hapten exposure. Study overall: Per-sample TCR yield variability stemmed mainly from small pooled library volume differences. Study results and limitations: Having alopecia, the donors may differ immunologically from healthy people.

The library tagged individual cDNA molecules with unique molecular identifiers. One entry per CDR3 protein results from TCRdb running MiXCR on the RACE reads. This table holds roughly 200,000 distinct CDR3 sequences, 20% to 25% found once. V lost 0 bases and J 7 bases, leaving 16 bases between the germline ends. Germline loops: CDR1 DFQATT, CDR2 SNEGSKA (reference sequence). This CDR3 is built from 14 residues. Time point specified: patch test 1, 2 weeks after DPC sensitization. As for treatment: therapeutic diphenylcyclopropenone sensitization with weekly scalp DPC. There are many counts of this clonotype. The antigen remains undetermined.

This specimen was whole blood, taken in connection with sensitization to the hapten diphenylcyclopropenone (DPC). This TCR derives from a woman between 50 and 59 years old with alopecia areata. Some clones in this sample may be carry-over from other donors' samples. The V gene is TRBV20-1, the J gene TRBJ2-7; D is possibly TRBD2 (6 bases). Here the CDR3 DNA reads TGCAGTGCTAGAGATGGCGCGGGGCTAGTAGAGCAGTACTTC. Translated, it gives CSARDGAGLVEQYF.